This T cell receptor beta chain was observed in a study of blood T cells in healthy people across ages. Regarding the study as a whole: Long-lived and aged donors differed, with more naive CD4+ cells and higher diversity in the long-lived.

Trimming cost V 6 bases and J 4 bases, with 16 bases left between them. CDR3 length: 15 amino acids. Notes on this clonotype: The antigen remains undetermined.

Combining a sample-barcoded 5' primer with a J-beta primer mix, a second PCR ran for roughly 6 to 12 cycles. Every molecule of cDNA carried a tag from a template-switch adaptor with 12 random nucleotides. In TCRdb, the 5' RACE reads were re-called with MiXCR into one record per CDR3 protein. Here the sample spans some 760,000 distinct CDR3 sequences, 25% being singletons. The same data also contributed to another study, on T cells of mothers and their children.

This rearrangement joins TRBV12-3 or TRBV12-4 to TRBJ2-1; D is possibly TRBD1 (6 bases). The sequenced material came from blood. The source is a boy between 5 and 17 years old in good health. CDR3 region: CASSLGQRFYNEQFF. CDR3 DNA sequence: TGTGCCAGCAGCCTCGGACAGAGATTTTACAATGAGCAGTTCTTC.